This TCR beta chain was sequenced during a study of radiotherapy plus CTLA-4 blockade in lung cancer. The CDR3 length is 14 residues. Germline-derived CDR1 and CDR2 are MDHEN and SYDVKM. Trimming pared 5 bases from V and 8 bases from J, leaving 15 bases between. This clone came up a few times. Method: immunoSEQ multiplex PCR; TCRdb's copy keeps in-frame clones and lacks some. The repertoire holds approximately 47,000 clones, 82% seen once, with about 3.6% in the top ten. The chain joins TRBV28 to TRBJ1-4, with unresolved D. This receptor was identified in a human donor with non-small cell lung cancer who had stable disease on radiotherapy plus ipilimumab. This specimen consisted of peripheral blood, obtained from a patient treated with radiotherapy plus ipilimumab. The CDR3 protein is CASSVRRPDEKLFF. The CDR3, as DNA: TGTGCCAGCAGTGTGAGGAGGCCCGACGAAAAACTGTTTTTT.